This section outlines one TCR beta chain sequence together with its context. The method was immunoSEQ multiplex PCR; TCRdb's version includes in-frame clones alone and lacks a portion of them. Here the sample spans some 60,000 clones, roughly 79% being singletons. The data stem from a study of radiation and T cells in renal cell carcinoma. The germline V gene has CDR1 SGDLS and CDR2 YYNGEE. V was clipped by 4 bases and J by 0 bases, with 17 bases between them. The CDR3 is made up of 17 amino acids. Time point in this sample: blood 2 weeks post-SBRT. As for treatment: 15 Gy SBRT to primary tumor, nephrectomy 4 weeks later. After SBRT, blood was collected at 2 and 4 weeks, plus baseline.

The receptor comes from a man in his 60s with renal cell carcinoma. The V and J genes are TRBV9 and TRBJ1-3; D gene uncertain. The material was blood, obtained from a patient whose treatment included radiotherapy and nephrectomy. CDR3 in amino acids: CASSPAQGKDSGNTIYF. CDR3 coding DNA: TGTGCCAGCAGCCCCGCCCAAGGCAAGGACTCTGGAAACACCATATATTTT.